Below, one TCR beta chain is given with its context. This record comes from a study of cytomegalovirus exposure and HLA in healthy donors. The primer mix had 60 Vbeta and 13 Jbeta primers. Some clones are missing from TCRdb's copy, which holds only in-frame ones; the method was immunoSEQ multiplex PCR. The sample carries some 170,000 clones, 80% to 90% recorded once. This TCR came from a woman aged 18-35 years in good health and CMV-seropositive. The sample consisted of PBMCs.

This CDR3 reads CASSERDSQGNEQFF. Here the CDR3 DNA reads TGTGCCAGCAGCGAGAGAGACTCACAGGGGAATGAGCAGTTCTTC. V usage is TRBV9 and J usage is TRBJ2-1, with 7 bases lining up with TRBD1. Germline trimming cut 3 bases from V and 7 bases from J; bases unmatched to any gene: 10. Germline V lookup: CDR1 SGDLS, CDR2 YYNGEE. CDR3 length: 15 amino acids.